The source of this T cell receptor (beta chain) is a study of blood T cell repertoires in COVID-19. Study-wide background: Acute-phase and convalescent COVID-19 samples originated in the United States, Italy and Spain. From T cells, B-cell-depleted T cells, or PBMCs came the material, which was cDNA or gDNA.

The germline V gene encodes CDR1 SGHNT and CDR2 YYREEE (reference sequence). The CDR3 totals 15 residues. The trim removed 2 bases at V and 7 bases at J, leaving 9 bases unmatched. Original handling: Estimation of nucleated cell counts relied on the amplification of reference gene primers. TCRdb's copy holds only in-frame clones and misses some; the assay was immunoSEQ multiplex PCR. V and J calls and clone size come straight from that table; D and trimming were deduced from the DNA. There are about 47,000 clones in the sample; roughly 83% occur only once, and under 3% lies in the top ten. Sequenced material: peripheral blood. The V call is TRBV5-4, the J call TRBJ2-7; 10 bases line up with TRBD2. The source of this sequence is a man aged 45-65 years with acute or convalescent COVID-19. Written as DNA, the CDR3 is TGTGCCAGCAGCTTTGCTCGGAGCGGGAGGGAAGAGCAGTACTTC. Amino acid sequence: CASSFARSGREEQYF.